These 21 T cell receptor beta chains were sequenced from one sample in a study of immune cell composition in non-small cell lung cancer. Only in-frame clones appear in the TCRdb table, and some are missing; sequencing was by immunoSEQ multiplex PCR. The table lists about 2,300 clones, about 86% of them singletons. Specimen: lung tumor tissue. The source of these receptors is a human donor with non-small cell lung cancer.

CDR3: CASSLVVAEQFF. CDR3 nucleotides: TGTGCCAGCAGCTTAGTTGTGGCAGAGCAGTTCTTC. The chain joins TRBV7-9 to TRBJ2-1; D is uncertain. The CDR3 totals 12 residues. Germline CDR1 SEHNR, CDR2 FQNEAQ (reference sequence). V dropped 1 base and J dropped 10 bases, with 8 bases sitting between them.

This clone was observed a few times. The V gene is TRBV5-1, the J gene TRBJ2-7; D ambiguous. This CDR3 contains 14 residues. V was shortened by 5 bases and J by 2 bases, with 14 bases between the two germline ends. Looked up from germline, CDR1 is SGHRS and CDR2 is YFSETQ. The CDR3 reads CASRTSDGPYEQYF. The CDR3 DNA reads as TGCGCCAGCAGGACAAGTGACGGCCCCTACGAGCAGTACTTC.

This clone was detected only a few times. This chain uses TRBV7-8 with TRBJ2-7; 7 bases map to TRBD2. The CDR3 length is 16 residues. V shed 5 bases, J shed 5 bases, and the junction held 15 bases outside the gene matches. In germline, CDR1 is SGHVS, CDR2 FQNEAQ. The DNA of the CDR3 is TGTGCCAGCAGCCCCCCTTATCGGACTAGAAAGGACGAGCAGTACTTC. Translated, it gives CASSPPYRTRKDEQYF.

This clone occurred once. V gene TRBV29-1 combines with J gene TRBJ2-7; 10 bases are shared with TRBD2. This CDR3 spans 13 amino acids. V lost 6 bases, J lost 4 bases, and 6 bases stayed unmatched. CDR1 and CDR2 (germline): SQVTM, ANQGSEA. CDR3 loop: CSVDLAGAYEQYF. CDR3 coding DNA: TGCAGCGTAGACCTAGCGGGAGCTTACGAGCAGTACTTC.

The rearrangement uses TRBV21-1 and TRBJ1-4; TRBD1 is the table's D call and was not checked against the DNA. TRBV21-1 is reported as a pseudogene. The CDR3 length is 18 residues. CDR3 amino acids: CASGGQGIPGATNEKLFF. CDR3 nucleotides: TGTGCCAGCGGGGGACAGGGGATTCCTGGAGCAACTAATGAAAAACTGTTTTTT.

V gene TRBV29-1 combines with J gene TRBJ2-7; 10 bases map to TRBD1. This CDR3 region has 14 residues. V shed 5 bases and J 2 bases; nucleotides not matched to a gene: 6. Germline CDR1 SQVTM, CDR2 ANQGSEA. The CDR3 DNA reads TGCAGCGTTATCGGACAGGGGGTAACCTACGAGCAGTACTTC. It yields the protein CSVIGQGVTYEQYF.

V and J are TRBV13 and TRBJ2-7, with 11 bases matching TRBD1. CDR3 size: 14 residues. V lost 5 bases to trimming and J lost 5 bases; unmatched junction nucleotides: 5. CDR1 and CDR2 (germline): PRHDT, FYEKMQ (reference sequence). The CDR3 region has the DNA TGTGCCAGCAGCCCTGGGGACAGGGGGGACGAGCAGTACTTC. This translates into CASSPGDRGDEQYF.

The count of this clone is one. The chain combines TRBV2 with TRBJ1-5, with TRBD1 as a possible D gene (6 bases). Trimming pared 6 bases from V and 15 bases from J, leaving 18 bases between. CDR1 SNHLY and CDR2 FYNNEI come from the germline V gene. The CDR3 contains 12 residues. This CDR3 is CASRGFGGYGHF. The DNA of the CDR3 is TGTGCCAGCAGGGGGTTTGGGGGCTATGGGCATTTT.

The chain has TRBV9 and TRBJ2-3, with 8 positions matching TRBD2. Germline-derived CDR1 and CDR2 are SGDLS and YYNGEE. This CDR3 has 16 residues. J gave up 4 bases and V 2 bases, and 9 bases lay outside the gene matches. In nucleotides, the CDR3 is TGTGCCAGCAGCGTTGATCCGGGACTAGGGTCAGATACGCAGTATTTT. Residues: CASSVDPGLGSDTQYF.

The CDR3 sequence is CASSLRGWETQYF. The CDR3 coding sequence is TGTGCCAGCAGTTTACGGGGATGGGAGACCCAGTACTTC. The V call is TRBV27, the J call TRBJ2-5; D is perhaps TRBD2 (5 bases). This CDR3 is 13 amino acids long. From germline, CDR1 is MNHEY and CDR2 SMNVEV (reference sequence). V shed 2 bases and J shed 5 bases, with 9 bases lying between them.

The chain uses TRBV28 and TRBJ1-4, with D possibly TRBD1 on 6 matching bases. Trimming removed 11 bases from V and 5 bases from J, with 18 bases in between. The CDR3 is 14 residues long. Germline-derived CDR1 and CDR2 are MDHEN and SYDVKM. The CDR3 DNA reads TGTGCCGGAGGACCAGGGGTCTCGAATGAAAAACTGTTTTTT. Translating gives CAGGPGVSNEKLFF.

This clone was seen once. The chain is built from TRBV11-2 and TRBJ2-2; a possible D gene is TRBD2 (6 bases). This CDR3 region has 15 residues. The germline CDR1 and CDR2 sequences are SGHAT and FQNNGV. V lost 5 bases to trimming and J lost 7 bases, with 17 bases between them. CDR3 nucleotide sequence: TGTGCCAGCAGCCCGGCGGGGACCCGAAGCGGGGAGCTGTTTTTT. Protein: CASSPAGTRSGELFF.

The chain is built from TRBV2 and TRBJ2-7, with 11 bases that match TRBD2. J lost 0 bases, V lost 8 bases, and 12 bases had no gene match. The CDR3 consists of 17 residues. The germline V gene encodes CDR1 SNHLY and CDR2 FYNNEI. For the CDR3, the DNA is TGTGCCAGCCTTTCGACTAGCGGGAAGGGCTTCTCCTACGAGCAGTACTTC. The encoded protein is CASLSTSGKGFSYEQYF.

The rearrangement links TRBV10-3 to TRBJ2-7; tentatively, D is TRBD1 (6 bases). V was pared by 2 bases and J by 2 bases, with 19 bases between. Germline lookup yields CDR1 ENHRY and CDR2 SYGVKD. The CDR3 runs 17 residues. CDR3 sequence (DNA): TGTGCCATCAGTGAGGACCCTGCCGTGGGGGCCACCTACGAGCAGTACTTC. Translated: CAISEDPAVGATYEQYF.

This clone was detected only a few times. This sequence joins TRBV4-3 and TRBJ2-6; 10 positions match TRBD1. The CDR3 has 20 residues. CDR1 and CDR2 (germline): LGHNA, YSLEER. V lost 3 bases and J lost 6; bases outside the gene matches: 17. As DNA, the CDR3 is TGCGCCAGCAGCCAGACCGGGACAGGGGTTAACTCTGGGGTGGCCAACGTCCTGACTTTC. The encoded protein is CASSQTGTGVNSGVANVLTF.

The chain combines TRBV7-2 with TRBJ2-7; 13 nucleotides match TRBD2. Germline V gene sequence: CDR1 SGHTA, CDR2 FQGNSA. Unmatched junction bases numbered 9, after V lost 4 bases and J lost 9 bases. This CDR3 comprises 15 residues. In DNA form, the CDR3 reads TGTGCCAGCAGCTCGACAGGACTAGCGGGAGCTTTGCAGTACTTC. Translating gives CASSSTGLAGALQYF.

The V call is TRBV6-4, the J call TRBJ1-5; no definite D call. Trimming removed 3 bases at V and 6 bases at J, with 9 bases between. The V gene's germline CDR1 is MRHNA and CDR2 SNTAGT. The CDR3 contains 13 residues. This chain's CDR3 is CASSEVPGQPQHF. CDR3 coding DNA: TGTGCCAGCAGTGAGGTGCCGGGTCAGCCCCAGCATTTT.

J is TRBJ2-2 and V is TRBV13; TRBD1 agrees at 10 bases. The CDR3 has 17 residues. Germline CDR1 PRHDT, CDR2 FYEKMQ (reference sequence). V dropped 5 bases and J dropped 7; count of bases not matched to a gene: 13. CDR3 region: CASSNRDRGSISGELFF. Here the CDR3 DNA reads TGTGCCAGCAGCAACCGGGACAGGGGATCGATTAGCGGGGAGCTGTTTTTT. The variable domain in full, completed from reference TRBV13 and TRBJ2-2, reads AAGVIQSPRHLIKEKRETATLKCYPIPRHDTVYWYQQGPGQDPQFLISFYEKMQSDKGSIPDRFSAQQFSDYHSELNMSSLELGDSALYFCASSNRDRGSISGELFFGEGSRLTVL.

This chain joins TRBV5-6 and TRBJ1-2; TRBD1 aligns across 9 bases. CDR3 length: 15 residues. Trimming at V came to 5 bases and at J to 4 bases, leaving 9 bases not matched to a gene. Germline lookup yields CDR1 SGHDT and CDR2 YYEEEE. CDR3 nucleotides: TGTGCCAGCAGTTCTACCGGGACAGGGTTCTATGGCTACACCTTC. Protein: CASSSTGTGFYGYTF.

V usage is TRBV12-2 and J usage is TRBJ2-1; the table calls TRBD2, which could not be checked here. TRBV12-2 is listed as a pseudogene. The CDR3 spans 21 residues. CDR3 DNA sequence: TGTGCAAGTCGCTTAGCTTTTCTCTCTGGGACTAGCGGCCGCATGGCGAGTGAGCAGTTCTTC. Residues: CASRLAFLSGTSGRMASEQFF.

The V call is TRBV6-1, the J call TRBJ1-2, with D maybe TRBD1 (6 bases). Trimming took off 10 bases at V and 0 bases at J, with 15 bases between the two ends. CDR3 length equals 14 residues. Germline CDR1 and CDR2: MNHNS and SASEGT. CDR3 in DNA: TGTGCCACCGATGCCAGGGGTTCTAACTATGGCTACACCTTC. Translation: CATDARGSNYGYTF.